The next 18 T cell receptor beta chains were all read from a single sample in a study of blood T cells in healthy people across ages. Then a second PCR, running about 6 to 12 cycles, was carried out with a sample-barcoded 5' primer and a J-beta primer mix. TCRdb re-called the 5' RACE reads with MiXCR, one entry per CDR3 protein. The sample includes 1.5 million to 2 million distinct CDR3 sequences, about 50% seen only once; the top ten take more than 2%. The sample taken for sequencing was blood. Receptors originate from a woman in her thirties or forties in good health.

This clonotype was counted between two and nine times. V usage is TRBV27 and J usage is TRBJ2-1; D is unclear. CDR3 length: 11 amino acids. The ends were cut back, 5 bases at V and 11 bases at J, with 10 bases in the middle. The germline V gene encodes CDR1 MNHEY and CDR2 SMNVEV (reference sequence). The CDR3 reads CASSRPPKQFF. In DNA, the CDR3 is TGTGCCAGCAGTCGCCCACCAAAGCAGTTCTTC.

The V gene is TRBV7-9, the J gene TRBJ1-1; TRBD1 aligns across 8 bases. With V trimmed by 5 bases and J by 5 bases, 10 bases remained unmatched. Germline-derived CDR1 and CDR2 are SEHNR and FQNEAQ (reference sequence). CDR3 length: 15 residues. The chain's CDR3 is CASSPSTGVGTEAFF. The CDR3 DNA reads TGTGCCAGCAGCCCCTCGACAGGGGTAGGGACTGAAGCTTTCTTT.

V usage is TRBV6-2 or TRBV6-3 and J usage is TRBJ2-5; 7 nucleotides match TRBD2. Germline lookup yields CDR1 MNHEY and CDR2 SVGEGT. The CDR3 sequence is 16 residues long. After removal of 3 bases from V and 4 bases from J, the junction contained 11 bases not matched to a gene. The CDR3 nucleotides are TGTGCCAGCAGTTATGGAGCGGTAGCGGGTCTAGAGACCCAGTACTTC. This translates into CASSYGAVAGLETQYF.

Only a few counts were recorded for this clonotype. For the CDR3, the DNA is TGCGCCAGCAGCCAATCTTCTTCTGGGGCCAACGTCCTGACTTTC. This translates into CASSQSSSGANVLTF. The chain links TRBV4-3 to TRBJ2-6; D remains unclear. The CDR3 consists of 15 residues. Germline loops: CDR1 LGHNA, CDR2 YSLEER. Trimming pared 2 bases from V and 1 base from J, leaving 6 bases between.

The CDR3 reads CASSDEEGAEFNEQYF. CDR3 coding DNA: TGTGCCAGCAGCGACGAGGAGGGGGCTGAGTTCAATGAGCAGTACTTC. The chain carries TRBV7-9 and TRBJ2-5; D is possibly TRBD1 (7 bases). The V end was cut by 5 bases, the J end by 11 bases, with 27 bases between. Germline values: CDR1 SEHNR, CDR2 FQNEAQ (reference sequence). CDR3 length: 16 amino acids.

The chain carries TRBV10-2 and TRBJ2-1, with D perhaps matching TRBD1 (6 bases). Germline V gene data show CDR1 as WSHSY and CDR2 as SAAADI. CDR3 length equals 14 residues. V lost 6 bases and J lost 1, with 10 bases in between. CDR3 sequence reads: CASRDSQSYNEQFF. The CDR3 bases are TGCGCCAGCAGGGACAGCCAATCCTACAATGAGCAGTTCTTC.

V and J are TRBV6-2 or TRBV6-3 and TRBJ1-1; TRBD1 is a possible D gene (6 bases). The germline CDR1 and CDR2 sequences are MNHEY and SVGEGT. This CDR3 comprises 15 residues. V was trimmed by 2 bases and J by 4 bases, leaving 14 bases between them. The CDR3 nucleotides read TGTGCCAGCAGTTACGGGACATTCTGGAGCACTGAAGCTTTCTTT. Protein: CASSYGTFWSTEAFF.

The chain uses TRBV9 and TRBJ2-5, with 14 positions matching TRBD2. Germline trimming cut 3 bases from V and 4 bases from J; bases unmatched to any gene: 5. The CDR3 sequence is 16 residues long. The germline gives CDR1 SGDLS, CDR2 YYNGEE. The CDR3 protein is CASSAGTSGGPETQYF. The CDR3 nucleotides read TGTGCCAGCAGCGCCGGGACTAGCGGGGGACCAGAGACCCAGTACTTC.

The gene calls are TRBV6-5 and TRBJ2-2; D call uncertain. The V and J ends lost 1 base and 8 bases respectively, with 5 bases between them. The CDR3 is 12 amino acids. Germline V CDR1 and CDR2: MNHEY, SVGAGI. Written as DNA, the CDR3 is TGTGCCAGCAGTTACTTTGGGGGGGAGCTGTTTTTT. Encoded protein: CASSYFGGELFF.

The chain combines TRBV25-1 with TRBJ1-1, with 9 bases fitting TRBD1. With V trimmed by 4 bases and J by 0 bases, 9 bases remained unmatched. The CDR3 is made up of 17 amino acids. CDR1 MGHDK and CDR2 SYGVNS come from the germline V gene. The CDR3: CASSARDRAEMNTEAFF. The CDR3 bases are TGTGCCAGCAGTGCCCGGGACAGGGCCGAAATGAACACTGAAGCTTTCTTT.

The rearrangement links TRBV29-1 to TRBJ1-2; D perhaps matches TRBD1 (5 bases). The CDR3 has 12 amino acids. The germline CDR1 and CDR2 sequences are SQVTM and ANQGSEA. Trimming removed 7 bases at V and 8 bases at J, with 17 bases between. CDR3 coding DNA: TGCAGCGCCTCGGCGGGCAGGGACGGCTACACCTTC. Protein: CSASAGRDGYTF.

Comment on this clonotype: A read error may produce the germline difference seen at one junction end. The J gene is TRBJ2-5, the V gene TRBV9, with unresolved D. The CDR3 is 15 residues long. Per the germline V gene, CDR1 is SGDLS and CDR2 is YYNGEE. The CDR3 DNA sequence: TGTGCCAACAGCGCCCCATCGCCCCGAGAAGAGACCCAGTACTTC. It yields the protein CANSAPSPREETQYF.

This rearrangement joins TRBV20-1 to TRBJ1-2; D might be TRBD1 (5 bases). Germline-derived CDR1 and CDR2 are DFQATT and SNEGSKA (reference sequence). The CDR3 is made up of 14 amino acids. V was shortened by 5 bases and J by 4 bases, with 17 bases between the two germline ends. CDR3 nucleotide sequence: TGCAGTGCTCTCAAGGGGTTGTATGGCTATGGCTACACCTTC. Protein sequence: CSALKGLYGYGYTF.

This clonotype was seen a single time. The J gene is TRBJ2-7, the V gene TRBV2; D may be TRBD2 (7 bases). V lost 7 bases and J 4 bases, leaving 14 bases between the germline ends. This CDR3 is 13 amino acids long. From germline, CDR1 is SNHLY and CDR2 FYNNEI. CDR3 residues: CASNFEGGYEQYF. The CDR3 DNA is TGTGCCAGCAACTTTGAGGGGGGGTACGAGCAGTACTTC.

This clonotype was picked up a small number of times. CDR3 bases: TGTGCCAGCAGTTCCGTAGCGGGGTGGAATGAGCAGTTCTTC. Translating gives CASSSVAGWNEQFF. The genes are TRBV28 and TRBJ2-1; 8 bases fit TRBD2. Germline V CDR1 and CDR2: MDHEN, SYDVKM. With V trimmed by 4 bases and J by 7 bases, 6 bases remained unmatched. The CDR3 spans 14 residues.

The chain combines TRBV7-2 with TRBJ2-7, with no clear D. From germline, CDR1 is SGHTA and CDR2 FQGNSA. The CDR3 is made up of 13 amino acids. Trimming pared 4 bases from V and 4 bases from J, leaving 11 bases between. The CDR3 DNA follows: TGTGCCAGCAGCTGCGGTTCTGGGTACGAGCAGTACTTC. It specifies CASSCGSGYEQYF.

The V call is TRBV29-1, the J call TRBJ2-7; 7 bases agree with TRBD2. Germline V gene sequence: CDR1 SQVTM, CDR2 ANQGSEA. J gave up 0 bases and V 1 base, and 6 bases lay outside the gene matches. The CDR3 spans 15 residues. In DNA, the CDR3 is TGCAGCGTTGAAGGGTCTAGCGGCCACTCCTACGAGCAGTACTTC. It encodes CSVEGSSGHSYEQYF.

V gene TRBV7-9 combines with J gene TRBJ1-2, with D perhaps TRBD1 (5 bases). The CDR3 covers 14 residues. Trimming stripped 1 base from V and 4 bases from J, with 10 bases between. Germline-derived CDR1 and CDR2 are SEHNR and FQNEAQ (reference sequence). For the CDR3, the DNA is TGTGCCAGCAGCTTAGGCGGGACTACCTATGGCTACACCTTC. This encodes CASSLGGTTYGYTF. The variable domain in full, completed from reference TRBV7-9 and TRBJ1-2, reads DTGVSQNPRHKITKRGQNVTFRCDPISEHNRLYWYRQTLGQGPEFLTYFQNEAQLEKSRLLSDRFSAERPKGSFSTLEIQRTEQGDSAMYLCASSLGGTTYGYTFGSGTRLTVV.